Following are 22 T cell receptor beta chains from one sample sequenced in a study of spatial heterogeneity in lung cancer. Study-level findings and limits: For expanded intratumoral alpha and beta TCRs, counts tracked tumor mutation counts.

Which antigens these TCRs recognize remains unknown. Time point given: sample taken at primary tumor resection. A single record per CDR3 protein comes from TCRdb applying MiXCR to the 5' RACE reads. In the table there are 24,000 or so distinct CDR3 sequences, 8.8% of which are singletons. Here the sequenced sample was lung tumor tissue, taken at surgery. These receptors all stem from a male donor with early-stage non-small cell lung cancer.

This chain uses TRBV7-2 with TRBJ2-1; D is perhaps TRBD1 (6 bases). The germline V and J ends were trimmed by 5 bases and 7 bases, with 15 bases remaining between them. CDR1 SGHTA and CDR2 FQGNSA come from the germline V gene. This CDR3 has 14 residues. CDR3 nucleotides: TGTGCCAGCAGCAAAGGTGGACAGATGAATGAGCAGTTCTTC. Its translation is CASSKGGQMNEQFF.

This clonotype showed up many times. The J gene is TRBJ2-7, the V gene TRBV6-5; D might be TRBD1 or TRBD2, each matching 6 bases. CDR1 MNHEY and CDR2 SVGAGI come from the germline V gene. The CDR3 covers 17 residues. Trimming took off 0 bases at V and 1 base at J, with 16 bases between the two ends. CDR3 amino acids: CASSYSGGTDKSYEQYF. In DNA, the CDR3 is TGTGCCAGCAGTTACTCAGGGGGGACCGACAAATCCTACGAGCAGTACTTC.

This clonotype was counted ten times or more. The chain uses TRBV6-4 and TRBJ2-1; 11 nucleotides agree with TRBD1. The CDR3 totals 14 residues. Germline V gene sequence: CDR1 MRHNA, CDR2 SNTAGT. J was trimmed by 6 bases and V by 6 bases; bases with no gene match: 4. This chain's CDR3 is CASSPGTGGNEQFF. DNA for the CDR3: TGTGCCAGCAGCCCCGGGACAGGGGGCAATGAGCAGTTCTTC.

The table lists this clonotype with many counts. The genes are TRBV7-2 and TRBJ2-1, with 10 bases fitting TRBD1. Germline V lookup: CDR1 SGHTA, CDR2 FQGNSA. J lost 7 bases, V lost 3 bases, and 9 bases had no gene match. The CDR3 totals 16 residues. The CDR3 region is CASSFVGTGERNEQFF. The CDR3 region has the DNA TGTGCCAGCAGCTTCGTAGGGACAGGGGAGAGGAATGAGCAGTTCTTC.

In its sample, this clonotype was seen many times. The chain combines TRBV4-3 with TRBJ2-1; a weak D match, TRBD2 (5 bases). The V end was cut by 0 bases, the J end by 6 bases, with 21 bases between. Germline values: CDR1 LGHNA, CDR2 YSLEER. The CDR3 covers 18 residues. CDR3 residues: CASSQDIRGFSESNEQFF. The CDR3 DNA reads as TGCGCCAGCAGCCAAGATATTAGAGGGTTTAGCGAGAGCAATGAGCAGTTCTTC.

This clonotype was counted ten times or more. The rearrangement links TRBV7-2 to TRBJ2-2; D is undetermined. Trimming cost V 8 bases and J 0 bases, with 7 bases left between them. Germline CDR1 is SGHTA and CDR2 is FQGNSA. This CDR3 spans 13 amino acids. CDR3 in DNA: TGTGCCAGCTCCCGCACGAACACCGGGGAGCTGTTTTTT. Amino acid sequence: CASSRTNTGELFF.

Ten or more counts support this clonotype. The chain is built from TRBV29-1 and TRBJ1-2; D gene uncertain. V lost 4 bases and J 0 bases, leaving 9 bases between the germline ends. CDR1 SQVTM and CDR2 ANQGSEA come from the germline V gene. The CDR3 length is 13 residues. In nucleotides, the CDR3 is TGCAGCGTTGGTATACCAGCTAACTATGGCTACACCTTC. It encodes CSVGIPANYGYTF.

This clonotype was recorded many times. The chain carries TRBV10-3 and TRBJ2-1; possible D gene TRBD2, 5 bases. The CDR3 spans 10 residues. CDR1 is ENHRY and CDR2 is SYGVKD in the germline V gene. V was shortened by 10 bases and J by 7 bases, with 8 bases between the two germline ends. CDR3 sequence: CATGGNEQFF. The CDR3 bases are TGTGCCACCGGAGGTAATGAGCAGTTCTTC.

The sample holds one count of this clonotype. V and J are TRBV19 and TRBJ2-3; 11 positions match TRBD2. The germline CDR1 and CDR2 sequences are LNHDA and SQIVND (reference sequence). After removal of 7 bases from V and 4 bases from J, the junction contained 7 bases not matched to a gene. The CDR3 runs 15 residues. This CDR3 is CASNPSGGTPDTQYF. Here the CDR3 DNA reads TGTGCCAGTAATCCTAGCGGGGGGACCCCAGATACGCAGTATTTT.

The chain has TRBV2 and TRBJ2-3, with a tentative D call TRBD1 (5 bases). The V gene lost 5 bases and the J gene lost 2 bases, with 11 bases spanning the gap. The CDR3 totals 14 residues. Germline assignment: CDR1 SNHLY and CDR2 FYNNEI. The CDR3 region has the DNA TGTGCCAGCAGTAGGGGTATCCACACAGATACGCAGTATTTT. It is translated as CASSRGIHTDTQYF.

V and J are TRBV7-9 and TRBJ2-1, with 10 positions matching TRBD1. The germline gives CDR1 SEHNR, CDR2 FQNEAQ (reference sequence). J was trimmed by 8 bases and V by 2 bases; bases with no gene match: 6. The CDR3 contains 15 residues. The CDR3 is CASSLWRQGADEQFF. The CDR3 coding sequence is TGTGCCAGCAGCTTATGGCGACAGGGGGCTGATGAGCAGTTCTTC.

This clonotype was found many times. V usage is TRBV7-3 and J usage is TRBJ2-3; 12 bases are a match to TRBD2. The germline CDR1 and CDR2 sequences are SGHTA and FQGTGA. J was trimmed by 4 bases and V by 5 bases; bases with no gene match: 10. This CDR3 comprises 17 residues. Here the CDR3 DNA reads TGTGCCAGCAGCGCGGGACTAGCGGGCGGATGGGCAGATACGCAGTATTTT. Translated: CASSAGLAGGWADTQYF.

The chain recombines TRBV5-1 with TRBJ2-5; D uncertain. The CDR3 totals 14 residues. CDR1 is SGHRS and CDR2 is YFSETQ in the germline V gene. V was cut by 4 bases and J by 3 bases, with 13 bases left in between. The CDR3 is CASSIGRRKETQYF. The DNA of the CDR3 is TGCGCCAGCAGCATAGGACGGCGAAAAGAGACCCAGTACTTC.

This clonotype was counted only a few times. This chain uses TRBV19 with TRBJ2-7; D is possibly TRBD2 (6 bases). The CDR3 sequence is 12 residues long. V was shortened by 2 bases and J by 7 bases, with 9 bases between the two germline ends. CDR1 and CDR2 (germline): LNHDA, SQIVND (reference sequence). CDR3 amino acids: CASSIRGLEQYF. CDR3 nucleotide sequence: TGTGCCAGTAGTATACGGGGGTTGGAGCAGTACTTC. The variable domain in full, with the rest retrieved from reference TRBV19 and TRBJ2-7, is DGGITQSPKYLFRKEGQNVTLSCEQNLNHDAMYWYRQDPGQGLRLIYYSQIVNDFQKGDIAEGYSVSREKKESFPLTVTSAQKNPTAFYLCASSIRGLEQYFGPGTRLTVT.

The table lists this clonotype with many counts. The rearrangement uses TRBV28 and TRBJ2-4, with 8 bases lining up with TRBD1. This CDR3 region has 14 residues. The germline CDR1 and CDR2 sequences are MDHEN and SYDVKM. Losses at the gene ends were 6 bases for V and 3 bases for J; bases not matched to a gene: 4. The CDR3 protein is CASSPDRGKNIQYF. CDR3 sequence (DNA): TGTGCCAGCAGCCCCGACAGGGGCAAAAACATTCAGTACTTC.

The chain couples TRBV11-1 to TRBJ1-6, with D unresolved. Germline values: CDR1 SGHAT, CDR2 FQDESV (reference sequence). V was cut by 2 bases and J by 11 bases, with 7 bases left in between. This CDR3 has 12 residues. In DNA, the CDR3 is TGTGCCAGCAGCTTACTGGGAGCACCCCTCCACTTT. It specifies CASSLLGAPLHF.

There are a few counts of this clonotype. The chain links TRBV6-2 or TRBV6-3 to TRBJ2-3; 11 nucleotides agree with TRBD2. This CDR3 spans 15 amino acids. V gave up 4 bases and J gave up 4 bases; unmatched junction bases: 4. Looked up from germline, CDR1 is MNHEY and CDR2 is SVGEGT. In nucleotides, the CDR3 is TGTGCCAGCAGTTTAGGGACTAGCGGCGCAGATACGCAGTATTTT. Its translation: CASSLGTSGADTQYF.

The chain uses TRBV25-1 and TRBJ2-3; 9 bases match TRBD2. The CDR3 contains 15 residues. Trimming took 3 bases from V and 4 from J; bases not matched to a gene: 5. Germline lookup yields CDR1 MGHDK and CDR2 SYGVNS. Here the CDR3 reads CASSDLRGGPDTQYF. The CDR3 DNA sequence: TGTGCCAGCAGTGATTTGCGGGGGGGCCCAGATACGCAGTATTTT.

This clonotype occurred many times. The chain couples TRBV7-8 to TRBJ2-2, with no clear D. CDR1 is SGHVS and CDR2 is FQNEAQ in the germline V gene. The CDR3 covers 15 residues. The germline V and J ends were trimmed by 1 base and 0 bases, with 6 bases remaining between them. The DNA of the CDR3 is TGTGCCAGCAGCTTAGTACAGTCGAACACCGGGGAGCTGTTTTTT. Translated: CASSLVQSNTGELFF.

This clonotype was observed many times. The chain carries TRBV7-2 and TRBJ2-5; 13 nucleotides match TRBD2. Germline CDR1 SGHTA, CDR2 FQGNSA. V shed 4 bases and J 4 bases; nucleotides not matched to a gene: 6. The CDR3 spans 16 residues. The CDR3 DNA follows: TGTGCCAGCAGCTACGGACTAGCGGGAGCAAGAGAGACCCAGTACTTC. Amino acids: CASSYGLAGARETQYF.

This clonotype was detected ten times or more. This sequence joins TRBV5-5 and TRBJ2-5, with a possible D match to TRBD1 (6 bases). Per germline, CDR1 SGHKS and CDR2 YYEKEE (reference sequence). Trimming took 3 bases from V and 1 from J, leaving 10 bases between them. This CDR3 is 14 amino acids long. The CDR3 nucleotides read TGTGCCAGCAGCTCTACAGGGCGCCAAGAGACCCAGTACTTC. Translated, it gives CASSSTGRQETQYF. Full variable domain (remainder filled in from reference TRBV5-5 and TRBJ2-5): DAGVTQSPTHLIKTRGQQVTLRCSPISGHKSVSWYQQVLGQGPQFIFQYYEKEERGRGNFPDRFSARQFPNYSSELNVNALLLGDSALYLCASSSTGRQETQYFGPGTRLLVL.

This clonotype was counted many times. This chain uses TRBV20-1 with TRBJ2-4; no clear D. There are 15 residues in the CDR3. With 1 base removed from V and 1 base from J, the gap between germline ends came to 11 bases. CDR1 and CDR2 from the germline V gene are DFQATT and SNEGSKA (reference sequence). The CDR3 loop is CSARAVLGAKNIQYF. CDR3 in DNA: TGCAGTGCTAGAGCGGTCTTGGGGGCCAAAAACATTCAGTACTTC.